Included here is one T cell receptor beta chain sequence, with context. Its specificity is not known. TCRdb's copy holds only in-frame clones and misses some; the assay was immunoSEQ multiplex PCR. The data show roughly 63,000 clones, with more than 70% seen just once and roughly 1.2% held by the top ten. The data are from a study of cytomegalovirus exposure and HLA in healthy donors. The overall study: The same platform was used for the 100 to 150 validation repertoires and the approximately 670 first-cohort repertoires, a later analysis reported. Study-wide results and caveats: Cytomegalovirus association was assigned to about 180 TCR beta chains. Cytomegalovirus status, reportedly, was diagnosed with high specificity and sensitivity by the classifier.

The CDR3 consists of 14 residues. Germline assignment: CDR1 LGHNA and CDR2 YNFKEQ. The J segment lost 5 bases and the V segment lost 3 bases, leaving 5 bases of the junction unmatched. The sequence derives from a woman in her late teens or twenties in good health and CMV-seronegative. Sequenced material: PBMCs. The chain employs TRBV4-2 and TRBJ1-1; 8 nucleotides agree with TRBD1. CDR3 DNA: TGTGCCAGCAGCCATGACCGACAGGGGACTGAAGCTTTCTTT. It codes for CASSHDRQGTEAFF.